The TCR beta chain described here comes from a study of shared clonotypes between healthy human individuals. Notes on the study in general: A small donor pool kept down the genetic and exposure-history diversity that was represented.

About this clone itself: The target antigen is unknown.

Clones were read by immunoSEQ multiplex PCR, and TCRdb kept only the in-frame ones, dropping some. The sample includes some 2,000,000 clones, approximately 96% of them seen just once. This CDR3 is built from 17 residues. The germline gives CDR1 SGHRS, CDR2 YFSETQ. V lost 1 base to trimming and J lost 5 bases, with 21 bases between them. Sequenced: naive CD4+ T cells sorted from blood. Subset described: CD45RA+ positively selected. The V and J genes are TRBV5-1 and TRBJ1-1; a weak D match, TRBD1 (5 bases). The sequence came from a man between 18 and 29 years old in good health. CDR3 sequence (DNA): TGCGCCAGCAGCTTGCGGGACGAAGGGAGTTACGGAACTGAAGCTTTCTTT. Amino acids: CASSLRDEGSYGTEAFF.